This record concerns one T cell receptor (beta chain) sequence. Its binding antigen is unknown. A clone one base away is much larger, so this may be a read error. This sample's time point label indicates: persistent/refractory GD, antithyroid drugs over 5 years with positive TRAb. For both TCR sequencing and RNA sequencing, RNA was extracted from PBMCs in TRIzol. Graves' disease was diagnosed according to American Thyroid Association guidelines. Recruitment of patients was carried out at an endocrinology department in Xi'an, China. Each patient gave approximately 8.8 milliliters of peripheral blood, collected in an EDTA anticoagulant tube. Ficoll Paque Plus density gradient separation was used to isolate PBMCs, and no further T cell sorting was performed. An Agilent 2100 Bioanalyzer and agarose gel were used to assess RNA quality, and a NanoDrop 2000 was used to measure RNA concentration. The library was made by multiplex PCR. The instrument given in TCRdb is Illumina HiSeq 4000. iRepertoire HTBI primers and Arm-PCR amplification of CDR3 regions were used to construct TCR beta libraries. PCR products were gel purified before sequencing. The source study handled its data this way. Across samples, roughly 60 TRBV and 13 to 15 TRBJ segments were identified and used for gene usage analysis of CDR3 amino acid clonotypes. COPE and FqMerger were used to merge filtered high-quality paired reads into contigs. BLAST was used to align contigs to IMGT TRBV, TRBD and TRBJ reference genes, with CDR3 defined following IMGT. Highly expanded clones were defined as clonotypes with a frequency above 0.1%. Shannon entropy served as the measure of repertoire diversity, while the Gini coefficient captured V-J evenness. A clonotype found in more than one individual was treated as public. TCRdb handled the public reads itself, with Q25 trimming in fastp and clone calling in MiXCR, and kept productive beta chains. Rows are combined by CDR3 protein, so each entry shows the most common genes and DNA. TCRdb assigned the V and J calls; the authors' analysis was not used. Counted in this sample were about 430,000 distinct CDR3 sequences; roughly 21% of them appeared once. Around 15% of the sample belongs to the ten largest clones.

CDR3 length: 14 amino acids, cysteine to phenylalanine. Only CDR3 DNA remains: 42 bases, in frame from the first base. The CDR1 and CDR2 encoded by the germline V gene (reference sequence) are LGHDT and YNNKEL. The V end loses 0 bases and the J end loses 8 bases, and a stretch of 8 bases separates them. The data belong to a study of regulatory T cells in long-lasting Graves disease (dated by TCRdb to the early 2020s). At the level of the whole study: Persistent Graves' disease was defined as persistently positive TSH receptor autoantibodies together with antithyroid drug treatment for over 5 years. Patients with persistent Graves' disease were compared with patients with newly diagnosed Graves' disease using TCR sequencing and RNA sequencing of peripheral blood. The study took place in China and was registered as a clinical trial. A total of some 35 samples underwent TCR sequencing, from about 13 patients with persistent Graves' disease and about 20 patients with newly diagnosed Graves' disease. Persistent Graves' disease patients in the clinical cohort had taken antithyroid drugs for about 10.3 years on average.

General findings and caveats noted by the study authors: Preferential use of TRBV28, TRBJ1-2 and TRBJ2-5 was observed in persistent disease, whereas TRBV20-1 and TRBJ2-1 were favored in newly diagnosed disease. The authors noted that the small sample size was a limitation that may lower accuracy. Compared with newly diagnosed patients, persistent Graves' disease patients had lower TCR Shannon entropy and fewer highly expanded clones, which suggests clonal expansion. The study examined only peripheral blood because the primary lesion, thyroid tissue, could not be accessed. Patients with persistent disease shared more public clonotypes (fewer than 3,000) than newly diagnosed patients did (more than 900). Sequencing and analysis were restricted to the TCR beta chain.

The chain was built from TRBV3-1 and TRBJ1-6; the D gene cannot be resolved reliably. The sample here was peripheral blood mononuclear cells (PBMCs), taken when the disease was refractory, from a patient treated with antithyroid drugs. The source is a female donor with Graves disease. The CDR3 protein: CASSQDYDDSPLHF. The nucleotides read TGTGCCAGCAGCCAAGACTATGATGATTCACCCCTCCACTTT. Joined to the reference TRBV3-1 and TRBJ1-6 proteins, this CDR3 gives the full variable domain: DTAVSQTPKYLVTQMGNDKSIKCEQNLGHDTMYWYKQDSKKFLKIMFSYNNKELIINETVPNRFSPKSPDKAHLNLHINSLELGDSAVYFCASSQDYDDSPLHFGNGTRLTVT.